This T cell receptor beta chain emerged from a study of cytomegalovirus exposure and HLA in healthy donors. Study findings and constraints: Among the sequence variants, a highly shared cluster was likely an artifact of sequencing. V- and J-gene trimming in TCR beta was tied to a missense DCLRE1C variant by an analysis performed later. For most TCR sequences rarity was the rule, although some public TCRs occurred in many donors.

Germline CDR1 reads SGHTA; CDR2 reads FQGNSA. The CDR3 runs to 14 residues. V lost 11 bases and J lost 9, with 20 bases in between. Comments on this clone: Its antigen is undetermined.

The PCR had 60 Vbeta and 13 Jbeta primers. Only in-frame clones appear in the TCRdb table, and some are missing; sequencing was by immunoSEQ multiplex PCR. Of fewer than 250,000 clones listed, 70% to 80% were seen once; the top ten hold approximately 0.4%. The receptor comes from a male donor in good health and CMV-seropositive. Sequencing was carried out using PBMCs. The chain employs TRBV7-2 and TRBJ1-6; D might be TRBD1 (6 bases). CDR3 nucleotide sequence: TGTGCCTTAGGGGGGGGCGCCGTCGGTTCACCCCTCCACTTT. Translating gives CALGGGAVGSPLHF.